This paragraph reports one TCR beta chain. This clonotype was detected a few times. Which antigen it targets is not known. Base-call qualities are not available, and no considerably larger clone is one nucleotide away. This specimen belongs to a study of blood T cells in healthy people across ages (dated by TCRdb to between 2014 and 2016). Broadly, across the study: In model experiments, template switching captured roughly one uniquely barcoded TCR beta cDNA molecule for every two T cells. Four age groups were formed from the donors: young (average approximately 15 years), middle-aged (approximately 39), aged (over 55) and long-lived (82). For two donors (one aged 18 to 30 and one aged 80 or older), the study analyzed two additional independent replicas of 1 million unique cDNA reads from the same blood draw. Using deep sequencing normalized with unique cDNA molecular identifiers, the study measured how TCR beta repertoire diversity changes with age. To avoid experimental bias, donors of different ages were randomly spread across the sequencing lanes. Overall study outcomes, separate from this receptor: Estimates of total diversity from one million sequenced T cells were regarded as lower bounds and underestimates. Observed TCR beta diversity per million T cells fell roughly linearly with age, and a significant reduction was already apparent by age roughly 40. Compared with the aged group, the long-lived group had more naive CD4+ T cells, fewer expanded clones and increased TCR diversity, suggesting age selection. The CMV infection status of donors was not known, potentially confounding age-related changes in expanded clonotypes. There was a strong correlation between observed TCR beta diversity and the percentage of naive T cells measured by flow cytometry. Conclusive comparison of naive and antigen-experienced compartments was prevented by the profiling of bulk unsorted PBMCs.

Spanning cysteine to phenylalanine, the CDR3 consists of 15 amino acids. CDR3 DNA is the only sequence kept; it has 45 bases, read in frame from the first base. Trimming costs V 5 bases and J 1 base, and their ends lie 15 bases apart. The germline V gene (reference sequence) yields SEHNR for CDR1 and FQNEAQ for CDR2. The donors were roughly 40 Caucasian individuals from Russia, aged 6 to 90 years, who were systemically healthy. Approximately 9 milliliters of peripheral blood were collected from each donor into EDTA-treated Vacutainer tubes. Ficoll-Paque density-gradient centrifugation was used to isolate PBMCs, with at least 7 million per sample. Trizol reagent was used to extract total RNA from the PBMCs, yielding at least 5.5 micrograms per sample. Naive CD45RAhigh/CD27high T cell percentages were measured by flow cytometry on a PBMC aliquot from every donor. The library was produced with 5' RACE. These reads were obtained on an Illumina HiSeq 2500. A second 7 to 11 cycle PCR used a sample-barcoded 5' primer and a J-beta primer mix. A template-switch 5' adaptor carrying 12 random nucleotides introduced a unique molecular identifier onto each TCR beta cDNA molecule. At least 3 million CDR3-containing paired-end reads were obtained from each sample. The Mint cDNA synthesis kit, primed by a TRBC-specific oligonucleotide, was used to synthesize first-strand cDNA from all RNA. Following uracil-DNA glycosylase treatment, all cDNA underwent a first 18-cycle PCR with the universal primers M1SS and BC2_uni_R. Concerning the study's data processing: Normalization of each sample was performed by random selection of 1 million high-quality reads, each carrying a distinct molecular identifier. Reads with shared molecular identifiers were discarded instead of being binned into consensus sequences. MiTCR, with a Q25 quality threshold and the strictest error-elimination algorithm, was used for CDR3 identification, clonotype clustering and error correction. Lower-bound total TCR beta diversity was estimated with a nonparametric unseen species model using Euler transformation. TCRdb ran its own pipeline on the public reads, namely fastp trimming at Q25 and MiXCR clone calling, and kept in-frame beta chains. All rows with the same CDR3 protein become a single entry with the most common DNA and genes. In this record, the V and J calls reflect TCRdb's handling and not the investigators' own analysis. This sample lists about 1.5 million distinct CDR3 sequences; around 40% were detected once. Approximately 4% of the sample is held by the ten biggest clonotypes.

The specimen sequenced was blood. This TCR was sampled from a woman aged 18-30 years in good health. This chain joins TRBV7-9 to TRBJ2-7; the D region possibly corresponds to TRBD1 (6 bases align). The CDR3 region has the sequence CASSTPATGSYEQYF. The DNA sequence is given as TGTGCCAGCAGCACGCCCGCGACAGGATCCTACGAGCAGTACTTC.